These 3 T cell receptor beta chains share one sample of origin, sequenced in a study of sequential checkpoint blockade in melanoma. The treatment denotes: randomized to nivolumab then ipilimumab (arm A) or the reverse (arm B). Generated by immunoSEQ multiplex PCR, the TCRdb table keeps only in-frame clones and is missing some. This table holds roughly 10,000 clones, around 78% found once. Source: CD8+ T cells sorted from blood (inferred from file names), taken from a patient given nivolumab and ipilimumab in sequence. The receptors come from a human donor with melanoma.

The CDR3 protein is CASSLFGRGAVDEQFF. The CDR3 bases are TGTGCCAGCAGCCTCTTTGGTCGGGGGGCGGTCGATGAGCAGTTCTTC. The J gene is TRBJ2-1, the V gene TRBV5-6; possibly TRBD2 for D (7 bases). CDR1 and CDR2 from the germline V gene are SGHDT and YYEEEE. CDR3 length: 16 residues. V was trimmed by 4 bases and J by 8 bases, leaving 22 bases between them.

J is TRBJ2-5 and V is TRBV5-4, with a tentative D call TRBD1 (5 bases). In germline, CDR1 is SGHNT, CDR2 YYREEE (reference sequence). This CDR3 is built from 13 residues. V was shortened by 4 bases and J by 5 bases, with 12 bases between the two germline ends. The CDR3 protein is CASSVTALETQYF. CDR3 nucleotide sequence: TGTGCCAGCAGCGTGACAGCCTTGGAGACCCAGTACTTC.

The chain combines TRBV9 with TRBJ2-1; 9 bases match TRBD1. The V segment lost 4 bases and the J segment 6 bases; nucleotides outside the gene matches: 5. Germline V gene lookup returns CDR1 SGDLS and CDR2 YYNGEE. The CDR3 spans 14 residues. DNA for the CDR3: TGTGCCAGCAGCCCCCGACAGGGGGTCAATGAGCAGTTCTTC. Translation gives CASSPRQGVNEQFF.